These 26 T cell receptor beta chains were all obtained from the same sample, sequenced in a study of blood T cell repertoires in COVID-19. Libraries were prepared by immunoSEQ multiplex PCR; TCRdb keeps only in-frame clonotypes and omits some of them. The table has around 190,000 clones, 80% to 85% seen once. Sequences were obtained from PBMCs or T cells enriched from blood (not recorded which). These receptors were taken from a woman aged 30 to 39 who had been exposed to COVID-19.

The chain has TRBV3-1 (or the pseudogene TRBV3-2) and TRBJ1-3; D is unresolved. Trimming removed 6 bases at V and 0 bases at J, with 9 bases between. The CDR3 has 14 amino acids. Germline loops: CDR1 LGHDT, CDR2 YNNKEL (reference sequence). The CDR3 sequence: CASSRAISGNTIYF. CDR3 nucleotides: TGTGCCAGCAGTCGAGCCATCTCTGGAAACACCATATATTTT.

This chain uses TRBV2 with TRBJ2-3; no clear D gene. V shed 3 bases and J shed 5 bases, with 15 bases lying between them. In germline, CDR1 is SNHLY, CDR2 FYNNEI. CDR3 length: 15 residues. The CDR3 sequence: CASSEERPKRDTQYF. CDR3 DNA sequence: TGTGCCAGCAGTGAGGAGCGCCCGAAGCGAGATACGCAGTATTTT.

This chain links TRBV11-1 with TRBJ1-3, with D possibly matching TRBD1 (5 bases). With 6 bases removed from V and 0 bases from J, the gap between germline ends came to 12 bases. Germline loops: CDR1 SGHAT, CDR2 FQDESV (reference sequence). The CDR3 covers 15 residues. The DNA of the CDR3 is TGTGCCAGCAGGCGACAGCCTACCTCTGGAAACACCATATATTTT. Amino acid sequence: CASRRQPTSGNTIYF.

V usage is TRBV19 and J usage is TRBJ2-7; no definite D call. The CDR3 spans 11 residues. Trimming removed 4 bases at V and 2 bases at J, with 3 bases between. Germline CDR1 is LNHDA and CDR2 is SQIVND (reference sequence). The CDR3 DNA reads as TGTGCCAGTAGTACTCCCTACGAGCAGTACTTC. Translated, it gives CASSTPYEQYF.

This chain uses TRBV6-5 with TRBJ1-2, with D possibly matching TRBD1 (6 bases). This CDR3 has 13 residues. V lost 0 bases, J lost 7 bases, and 9 bases lay in between. Germline loops: CDR1 MNHEY, CDR2 SVGAGI. The CDR3 DNA reads TGTGCCAGCAGTTACTCCCCAGGGGTTGGCTACACCTTC. Encoded protein: CASSYSPGVGYTF.

V is TRBV6-1 and J is TRBJ2-7; TRBD2 is a possible D gene (5 bases). V lost 3 bases, J lost 7 bases, and 19 bases lay in between. Germline V lookup: CDR1 MNHNS, CDR2 SASEGT. The CDR3 consists of 15 residues. The CDR3 DNA reads TGTGCCAGCAGTGACCCGAGCGCCGGCGGCGGGGAGCAGTACTTC. This sequence encodes CASSDPSAGGGEQYF.

The rearrangement links TRBV9 to TRBJ1-2, with 7 nucleotides matching TRBD1. The CDR3 is made up of 11 amino acids. Germline-derived CDR1 and CDR2 are SGDLS and YYNGEE. The V and J ends lost 7 bases and 6 bases, in that order; junction bases with no gene match: 3. Here the CDR3 DNA reads TGTGCCAGCGCAGGGACAGATGGCTACACCTTC. Translating it yields CASAGTDGYTF.

The chain employs TRBV24-1 and TRBJ2-1; TRBD1 matches 9 bases. CDR1 is KGHDR and CDR2 is SFDVKD in the germline V gene. There are 14 residues in the CDR3. The V and J ends lost 9 bases and 7 bases, in that order; junction bases with no gene match: 9. The CDR3 here is CATPRQGELNEQFF. DNA of the CDR3: TGTGCCACCCCGAGACAGGGGGAGCTTAATGAGCAGTTCTTC.

The chain joins TRBV6-5 to TRBJ2-3; D is ambiguous. CDR1 MNHEY and CDR2 SVGAGI come from the germline V gene. The CDR3 spans 15 residues. V was cut by 10 bases and J by 2 bases, with 19 bases left in between. The CDR3 DNA reads TGTGCCACCCGACCGCCCACTTGGGCCACAGATACGCAGTATTTT. It translates to CATRPPTWATDTQYF.

This chain joins TRBV4-2 and TRBJ2-7, with D maybe TRBD1 (5 bases). V was trimmed by 0 bases and J by 1 base, leaving 7 bases between them. The CDR3 covers 14 residues. Germline V gene lookup returns CDR1 LGHNA and CDR2 YNFKEQ. The chain's CDR3 is CASSQERGSYEQYF. In nucleotides, the CDR3 is TGTGCCAGCAGCCAAGAAAGGGGATCCTACGAGCAGTACTTC.

This clone came up once. This chain joins TRBV5-6 and TRBJ1-1; 7 bases fit TRBD1. The CDR3 has 15 amino acids. V lost 2 bases to trimming and J lost 0 bases; unmatched junction nucleotides: 4. Germline assignment: CDR1 SGHDT and CDR2 YYEEEE. The CDR3 DNA sequence: TGTGCCAGCAGCTTCGGGACAGCAATGAACACTGAAGCTTTCTTT. Protein: CASSFGTAMNTEAFF. The complete variable domain, with remaining parts taken from reference TRBV5-6 and TRBJ1-1, reads DAGVTQSPTHLIKTRGQQVTLRCSPKSGHDTVSWYQQALGQGPQFIFQYYEEEERQRGNFPDRFSGHQFPNYSSELNVNALLLGDSALYLCASSFGTAMNTEAFFGQGTRLTVV.

The chain recombines TRBV5-8 with TRBJ2-2; D unclear. V lost 0 bases and J 3 bases, leaving 6 bases between the germline ends. Germline V lookup: CDR1 SGHTS, CDR2 YDEGEE. The CDR3 has 14 residues. CDR3 loop: CASSLGPYTGELFF. The CDR3, as DNA: TGTGCCAGCAGCTTGGGGCCTTACACCGGGGAGCTGTTTTTT.

V and J are TRBV14 and TRBJ1-1; 9 nucleotides line up with TRBD1. CDR3 size: 15 residues. CDR1 is SGHDN and CDR2 is FVKESK in the germline V gene. V dropped 4 bases and J dropped 1; count of bases not matched to a gene: 4. The CDR3 sequence: CASSPRDRENTEAFF. The CDR3 bases are TGTGCCAGCAGCCCTCGGGACAGGGAGAACACTGAAGCTTTCTTT. The full variable domain, rest sourced from reference TRBV14 and TRBJ1-1, is EAGVTQFPSHSVIEKGQTVTLRCDPISGHDNLYWYRRVMGKEIKFLLHFVKESKQDESGMPNNRFLAERTGGTYSTLKVQPAELEDSGVYFCASSPRDRENTEAFFGQGTRLTVV.

This chain connects TRBV10-1 to TRBJ2-2; D is undetermined. CDR1 WNHNN and CDR2 SYGVQD come from the germline V gene (reference sequence). This CDR3 is 12 amino acids long. V lost 3 bases and J 6 bases, leaving 5 bases between the germline ends. The CDR3 DNA sequence: TGCGCCAGCAGTGATAGTGCCGGGGAGCTGTTTTTT. It translates to CASSDSAGELFF.

This clone occurred a few times. The J gene is TRBJ2-5, the V gene TRBV3-1 (or the pseudogene TRBV3-2); D is uncertain. Germline CDR1 LGHDT, CDR2 YNNKEL (reference sequence). Between the trimmed V and J ends, which lost 4 bases and 5 bases, there was a span of 11 bases. The CDR3 runs 13 residues. The CDR3 region has the DNA TGTGCCAGCAGCCTATTCGTCGGGGAGACCCAGTACTTC. It encodes CASSLFVGETQYF.

This clone has just one count. This CDR3 is CASSWGGNQGYGYTF. The CDR3 DNA reads as TGTGCCAGCAGCTGGGGGGGGAATCAGGGTTATGGCTACACCTTC. The V and J genes are TRBV5-4 and TRBJ1-2; D perhaps matches TRBD1 (5 bases). V gave up 3 bases and J gave up 5 bases, with 17 bases separating them. This CDR3 has 15 residues. From germline, CDR1 is SGHNT and CDR2 YYREEE (reference sequence).

The chain links TRBV7-2 to TRBJ2-5; 7 positions match TRBD1. Germline assignment: CDR1 SGHTA and CDR2 FQGNSA. CDR3 length: 15 residues. The J segment lost 9 bases and the V segment lost 1 base, leaving 11 bases of the junction unmatched. CDR3 loop: CASSLVGTETGSQYF. The CDR3, as DNA: TGTGCCAGCAGCTTAGTTGGGACAGAGACGGGGTCCCAGTACTTC. Full variable domain (rest looked up from reference TRBV7-2 and TRBJ2-5): GAGVSQSPSNKVTEKGKDVELRCDPISGHTALYWYRQSLGQGLEFLIYFQGNSAPDKSGLPSDRFSAERTGGSVSTLTIQRTQQEDSAVYLCASSLVGTETGSQYFGPGTRLLVL.

The genes are TRBV6-2 or TRBV6-3 and TRBJ1-1; perhaps TRBD1 as D (5 bases). V was cut by 2 bases and J by 0 bases, with 16 bases left in between. This CDR3 region has 17 residues. CDR1 and CDR2 from the germline V gene are MNHEY and SVGEGT. The chain's CDR3 is CASSYPPGGGMNTEAFF. The CDR3 DNA sequence: TGTGCCAGCAGTTACCCCCCTGGGGGGGGGATGAACACTGAAGCTTTCTTT.

This rearrangement joins TRBV6-2 or TRBV6-3 to TRBJ1-4, with D hard to call. Germline V gene data show CDR1 as MNHEY and CDR2 as SVGEGT. This CDR3 is 13 amino acids long. V was clipped by 6 bases and J by 7 bases, with 12 bases between them. CDR3 DNA: TGTGCCAGCAGCGGAAAGGAGAGTGAAAAACTGTTTTTT. Amino acid sequence: CASSGKESEKLFF.

The CDR3 sequence: CSVRQGHYGYTF. CDR3 DNA: TGCAGCGTTCGACAGGGGCACTATGGCTACACCTTC. The chain joins TRBV29-1 to TRBJ1-2; TRBD1 agrees at 8 bases. Germline V lookup: CDR1 SQVTM, CDR2 ANQGSEA. The CDR3 has 12 amino acids. The V gene end was trimmed by 5 bases and the J gene end by 3 bases; junction bases not matched to a gene: 2.

This clone has more than one count but fewer than ten. The chain employs TRBV9 and TRBJ1-1, with 7 bases lining up with TRBD1. The germline CDR1 and CDR2 sequences are SGDLS and YYNGEE. V was clipped by 4 bases and J by 6 bases; unmatched bases: 9. The CDR3 covers 14 residues. CDR3 sequence: CASSPRQGEAEAFF. The CDR3 region has the DNA TGTGCCAGCAGCCCTCGACAGGGTGAAGCTGAAGCTTTCTTT.

The gene calls are TRBV29-1 and TRBJ1-1, with TRBD1 identical over 9 bases. The CDR3 is made up of 15 amino acids. V dropped 7 bases and J dropped 3; count of bases not matched to a gene: 12. CDR1 is SQVTM and CDR2 is ANQGSEA in the germline V gene. This CDR3 is CSGRGTGLQDTEAFF. CDR3 DNA: TGCAGCGGCCGTGGGACAGGGCTTCAAGACACTGAAGCTTTCTTT.

The rearrangement uses TRBV19 and TRBJ1-2, with D hard to call. CDR1 LNHDA and CDR2 SQIVND come from the germline V gene (reference sequence). V lost 8 bases to trimming and J lost 6 bases, with 10 bases between them. This CDR3 spans 11 amino acids. The CDR3 DNA reads as TGTGCCAGTCGTGTAGGAGATGGCTACACCTTC. The encoded protein is CASRVGDGYTF.

The chain employs TRBV9 and TRBJ1-2; possible D gene TRBD1, 6 bases. The CDR3 sequence is 16 residues long. V gave up 4 bases and J gave up 5 bases, with 21 bases separating them. Germline loops: CDR1 SGDLS, CDR2 YYNGEE. The CDR3 reads CASSPFVQGLEYGYTF. DNA of the CDR3: TGTGCCAGCAGCCCCTTTGTTCAGGGGTTAGAGTATGGCTACACCTTC.

This clone was counted a few times. The chain combines TRBV27 with TRBJ2-7; D might be TRBD2 (5 bases). V shed 7 bases and J shed 1 base, with 11 bases lying between them. Germline V gives CDR1 MNHEY, CDR2 SMNVEV (reference sequence). CDR3 length: 13 residues. The CDR3 coding sequence is TGTGCCAGCACTTCCGGGGTTTCCTACGAGCAGTACTTC. It is translated as CASTSGVSYEQYF.

This chain uses TRBV4-1 with TRBJ2-2; D gene unclear. CDR1 and CDR2 from the germline V gene are MGHRA and YSYEKL. This CDR3 comprises 12 residues. V lost 5 bases and J 10 bases, leaving 11 bases between the germline ends. The CDR3 DNA sequence: TGCGCCAGCAGCGAAACTCGTAAGGAGCTGTTTTTT. The encoded protein is CASSETRKELFF.